Listed below are T cell receptor beta chains from one sample, sequenced in a study of T cell responses to AZD1222 COVID-19 vaccine. The repertoire was sequenced with immunoSEQ multiplex PCR; TCRdb's copy has only in-frame clones and lacks some. The sample lists 150,000 to 160,000 clones, around 87% seen once, with over 8% in the top ten. Specimen: peripheral blood, collected 28 days after the second AZD1222 dose. The receptors derive from an adult who received the AZD1222 COVID-19 vaccine. Both conserved end residues are part of each CDR3. Each record gives: CDR3 DNA, CDR3 protein, D gene, clone size, J gene, V gene. A D gene is named only where the DNA matches it firmly. Clone sizes are given selectively: once, few, many, or a class where the clone is expanded.

DNA: TGTGCCAGTAGTATGGCAGCTGGGGCCAACGTCCTGACTTTC
CDR3: CASSMAAGANVLTF
D: NA
size: NA
J: TRBJ2-6
V: TRBV19

DNA: TGTGCCAGCAGCCCCCTAGGTCAGGCGGGACGGACCGGGGAGCTGTTTTTT
CDR3: CASSPLGQAGRTGELFF
D: NA
size: once
J: TRBJ2-2
V: TRBV6-2/TRBV6-3

DNA: TGTGCCTGGAGTGTAGGGATGAATGAGCAGTTCTTC
CDR3: CAWSVGMNEQFF
D: NA
size: NA
J: TRBJ2-1
V: TRBV30

DNA: TGTGCCAGCTCACCGTCTGGCGGACAGGGTGGCTCACCCCTCCACTTT
CDR3: CASSPSGGQGGSPLHF
D: TRBD1
size: NA
J: TRBJ1-6
V: TRBV18

DNA: TGTGCCAGCAGCTCCCAGGGGGCCTCCTACGAGCAGTACTTC
CDR3: CASSSQGASYEQYF
D: TRBD1
size: once
J: TRBJ2-7
V: TRBV7-9

DNA: TGCGCCAGCAGCTCGGGACAGTACGTAGGTGAGCAGTTCTTC
CDR3: CASSSGQYVGEQFF
D: TRBD1
size: NA
J: TRBJ2-1
V: TRBV5-1

DNA: TGTGCCTGGAGTGCACGGGACAGTGGCGGCTACACCTTC
CDR3: CAWSARDSGGYTF
D: TRBD1
size: NA
J: TRBJ1-2
V: TRBV30

DNA: TGTGCCAGCAGTTACAGGATGGACATTCAGTACTTC
CDR3: CASSYRMDIQYF
D: NA
size: NA
J: TRBJ2-4
V: TRBV6-2/TRBV6-3

DNA: TGTGCCAGCAGAGGTTACAATGAGCAGTTCTTC
CDR3: CASRGYNEQFF
D: NA
size: NA
J: TRBJ2-1
V: TRBV7-8

DNA: TGTGCCACCAGTGACCCCGGGACAGGGACCTACAATGAGCAGTTCTTC
CDR3: CATSDPGTGTYNEQFF
D: TRBD1
size: NA
J: TRBJ2-1
V: TRBV24-1

DNA: TGTGCCACCAGCAGAGATGTGGGTGAAGCTTTCTTT
CDR3: CATSRDVGEAFF
D: NA
size: NA
J: TRBJ1-1
V: TRBV15

DNA: TGTGCCAGCAGCGCAGGCAACTACGAGCAGTACTTC
CDR3: CASSAGNYEQYF
D: NA
size: NA
J: TRBJ2-7
V: TRBV7-9

DNA: TGTGCCAGCAGTTTGCCGGAGGCCAGGGAAGCTTTCTTT
CDR3: CASSLPEAREAFF
D: NA
size: NA
J: TRBJ1-1
V: TRBV28

DNA: TGTGCCAGCAGCCAAGCCAGGACTAGCGGGAGAGAGACCCAGTACTTC
CDR3: CASSQARTSGRETQYF
D: TRBD2
size: NA
J: TRBJ2-5
V: TRBV14

DNA: TGTGCCAGTAATCCGGGAATTCCCACAGATACGCAGTATTTT
CDR3: CASNPGIPTDTQYF
D: NA
size: once
J: TRBJ2-3
V: TRBV19

DNA: TGTGCCAGCAGCCCCCGTAGCGGGAAGAACACCGGGGAGCTGTTTTTT
CDR3: CASSPRSGKNTGELFF
D: TRBD2
size: NA
J: TRBJ2-2
V: TRBV11-2

DNA: TGTGCCACCAGCAGAGAAAGTCTGGCTGGAAACACCATATATTTT
CDR3: CATSRESLAGNTIYF
D: NA
size: NA
J: TRBJ1-3
V: TRBV15

DNA: TGTGCCAGCAGTCACCCTTCTGGGGCGGGGGAGCAGTTCTTC
CDR3: CASSHPSGAGEQFF
D: NA
size: NA
J: TRBJ2-1
V: TRBV28

DNA: TGTGCCAGTAGTATGTGGGGCAGCACAGATACGCAGTATTTT
CDR3: CASSMWGSTDTQYF
D: NA
size: NA
J: TRBJ2-3
V: TRBV19

DNA: TGTGCCTGGAGTGAAGGGGGCGGCAATCAGCCCCAGCATTTT
CDR3: CAWSEGGGNQPQHF
D: TRBD1
size: once
J: TRBJ1-5
V: TRBV30

DNA: TGTGCCAGCAGTTACTCGCAGGGCGCCAAAAACATTCAGTACTTC
CDR3: CASSYSQGAKNIQYF
D: NA
size: NA
J: TRBJ2-4
V: TRBV28

DNA: TGCGCCAGCAGCCAAGATAACGGCGGGGGATATACGCAGTATTTT
CDR3: CASSQDNGGGYTQYF
D: TRBD2
size: NA
J: TRBJ2-3
V: TRBV4-3

DNA: TGTGCCAGCAGCTTGGGATCTAGCGGGAGTCGCGGGGAGCAGTTCTTC
CDR3: CASSLGSSGSRGEQFF
D: TRBD2
size: NA
J: TRBJ2-1
V: TRBV5-4

DNA: TGTGCCAGCAGCCCGACCCAGGGTTTAATAGACTATGGCTACACCTTC
CDR3: CASSPTQGLIDYGYTF
D: NA
size: NA
J: TRBJ1-2
V: TRBV5-6

DNA: TGTGCCAGCAGTAACAGGGGTGCAACTAATGAAAAACTGTTTTTT
CDR3: CASSNRGATNEKLFF
D: TRBD1
size: once
J: TRBJ1-4
V: TRBV6-5

DNA: TGTGCCAGCAGCCCCGAGTTCGTTGGAAGCAATCAGCCCCAGCATTTT
CDR3: CASSPEFVGSNQPQHF
D: NA
size: NA
J: TRBJ1-5
V: TRBV6-2/TRBV6-3

DNA: TGTGCCAGCAGCGTAAGAGGTGGTGAGGATACGCAGTATTTT
CDR3: CASSVRGGEDTQYF
D: NA
size: NA
J: TRBJ2-3
V: TRBV9

DNA: TGTGCCAGCAGTTATTTGCTTAACTATGGCTACACCTTC
CDR3: CASSYLLNYGYTF
D: NA
size: NA
J: TRBJ1-2
V: TRBV6-2/TRBV6-3

DNA: TGTGCCAGCAGCCTTCAGGGGGCCCATGGCTACACCTTC
CDR3: CASSLQGAHGYTF
D: TRBD1
size: NA
J: TRBJ1-2
V: TRBV3-1/TRBV3-2

DNA: TGCGCCAGCAGCCAAGATCGGGGGGCTGAAAAACTGTTTTTT
CDR3: CASSQDRGAEKLFF
D: NA
size: NA
J: TRBJ1-4
V: TRBV4-3

DNA: TGTGCCAGCAGTTCGGGCCTGGGCGGCAAGTCCCAACAACTGTTTTTT
CDR3: CASSSGLGGKSQQLFF
D: NA
size: NA
J: TRBJ1-4
V: TRBV28

DNA: TGTGCCAGTAAATACCAGGTGGACGCCTTCACTGAAGCTTTCTTT
CDR3: CASKYQVDAFTEAFF
D: NA
size: NA
J: TRBJ1-1
V: TRBV2

DNA: TGCAGCGTTGGAAGTTTTTCTTTCAATGAGCAGTTCTTC
CDR3: CSVGSFSFNEQFF
D: NA
size: NA
J: TRBJ2-1
V: TRBV29-1

DNA: TGCGCCAGCAGTAGGGAGTTGTCCGCAGATACGCAGTATTTT
CDR3: CASSRELSADTQYF
D: NA
size: NA
J: TRBJ2-3
V: TRBV5-1

DNA: TGTGCCAGCAGCAAAGCGGGGCGAAAGCCGACCTACAATGAGCAGTTCTTC
CDR3: CASSKAGRKPTYNEQFF
D: NA
size: NA
J: TRBJ2-1
V: TRBV21-1

DNA: TGTGCCAGCAGCCCTCGACCACTCACAGATACGCAGTATTTT
CDR3: CASSPRPLTDTQYF
D: NA
size: NA
J: TRBJ2-3
V: TRBV3-1/TRBV3-2

DNA: TGTGCCAGCAGTTTAGGCCAGGAGAATGGCTACACCTTC
CDR3: CASSLGQENGYTF
D: NA
size: NA
J: TRBJ1-2
V: TRBV28

DNA: TGCGCCAGCAGCTTAAACCCACACTATGGCTACACCTTC
CDR3: CASSLNPHYGYTF
D: NA
size: NA
J: TRBJ1-2
V: TRBV5-1

DNA: TGTGCCAGCAGCTTGGTAGCAGCTAGCACAGATACGCAGTATTTT
CDR3: CASSLVAASTDTQYF
D: NA
size: NA
J: TRBJ2-3
V: TRBV7-3

DNA: TGTGCCAGCAGCTTAATTGTAAACACTGAAGCTTTCTTT
CDR3: CASSLIVNTEAFF
D: NA
size: NA
J: TRBJ1-1
V: TRBV7-3

DNA: TGCGCCAGCAGCTTCGCCGGGCCGAACGACGAGCAGTACTTC
CDR3: CASSFAGPNDEQYF
D: NA
size: NA
J: TRBJ2-7
V: TRBV5-1

DNA: TGCGCCAGCTCGTGGGACGCCATGAACACTGAAGCTTTCTTT
CDR3: CASSWDAMNTEAFF
D: NA
size: NA
J: TRBJ1-1
V: TRBV5-1

DNA: TGTGCCAGCAGCACGGGCCTGGGAAGGGGGGAGCTGTTTTTT
CDR3: CASSTGLGRGELFF
D: NA
size: NA
J: TRBJ2-2
V: TRBV11-3

DNA: TGCGCCAGCAGCTTAGCGGGAACCTACAATGAGCAGTTCTTC
CDR3: CASSLAGTYNEQFF
D: TRBD2
size: NA
J: TRBJ2-1
V: TRBV5-1

DNA: TGTGCCAGCAGCTTAGAGGGCCTAGCGCGCTACAATGAGCAGTTCTTC
CDR3: CASSLEGLARYNEQFF
D: NA
size: NA
J: TRBJ2-1
V: TRBV7-3

DNA: TGCGCCAGCAGCCAAGATGAGAGACAGCAGCCCCAGCATTTT
CDR3: CASSQDERQQPQHF
D: NA
size: NA
J: TRBJ1-5
V: TRBV4-3

DNA: TGTGCCAGCTCACGGGACAACTATGGAACTGAAGCTTTCTTT
CDR3: CASSRDNYGTEAFF
D: NA
size: NA
J: TRBJ1-1
V: TRBV18

DNA: TGTGCCAGCGGGCGGGGGGGCCTGGACGGTGGCTACACCTTC
CDR3: CASGRGGLDGGYTF
D: NA
size: NA
J: TRBJ1-2
V: TRBV9

DNA: TGTGCCAGTAGTATATCGAGGGTTACGGCTAATTCACCCCTCCACTTT
CDR3: CASSISRVTANSPLHF
D: NA
size: NA
J: TRBJ1-6
V: TRBV19

DNA: TGTGCCAGTAGTATCTCGACCCGGACTAGCGGAAACAATGAGCAGTTCTTC
CDR3: CASSISTRTSGNNEQFF
D: TRBD2
size: few
J: TRBJ2-1
V: TRBV19

DNA: TGTGCCAGCAGCACATCCGGACAGGGCTATGGCTACACCTTC
CDR3: CASSTSGQGYGYTF
D: TRBD1
size: NA
J: TRBJ1-2
V: TRBV7-9